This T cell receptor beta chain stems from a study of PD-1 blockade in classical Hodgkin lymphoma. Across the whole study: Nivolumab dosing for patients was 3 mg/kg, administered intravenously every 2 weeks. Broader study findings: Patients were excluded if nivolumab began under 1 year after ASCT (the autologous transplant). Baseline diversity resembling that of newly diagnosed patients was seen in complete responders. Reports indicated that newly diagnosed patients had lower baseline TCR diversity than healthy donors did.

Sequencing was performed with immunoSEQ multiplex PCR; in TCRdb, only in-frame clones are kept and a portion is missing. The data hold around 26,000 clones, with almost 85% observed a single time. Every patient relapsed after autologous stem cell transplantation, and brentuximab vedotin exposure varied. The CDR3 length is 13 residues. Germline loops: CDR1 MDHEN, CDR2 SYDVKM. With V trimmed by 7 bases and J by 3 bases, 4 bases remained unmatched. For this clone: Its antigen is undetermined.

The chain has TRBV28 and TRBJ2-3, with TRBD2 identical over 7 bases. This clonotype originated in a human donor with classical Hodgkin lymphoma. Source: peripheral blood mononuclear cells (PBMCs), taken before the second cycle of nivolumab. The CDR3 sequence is CASNGGGTDTQYF. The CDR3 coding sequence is TGTGCCAGCAATGGGGGGGGGACAGATACGCAGTATTTT.